The sequence of this T cell receptor (beta chain) was determined in a study of metastatic and nonmetastatic thyroid tumors. Overall study context: Where malignant and benign thyroid patients were concerned, repertoires were compared across blood and tumor or nodule tissue.

The germline V gene encodes CDR1 MNHEY and CDR2 SMNVEV (reference sequence). This CDR3 has 14 residues. With regard to this clone: Its specificity is unknown. At one end, the junction sequence differs from germline, possibly due to a read error.

MiXCR was used by TCRdb to re-call the PCR reads. The sample has approximately 70,000 clones, just over 4% seen once; the top ten hold about 20%. Whole-study results and caveats: As reported, TCR beta diversity in blood and tumor was significantly higher in malignant thyroid tumors than in benign nodules.

Thyroid surgery was performed in patients who had received no treatment beforehand. The source of this sequence is a female donor with papillary thyroid cancer or a benign thyroid nodule (not recorded which). Some clones in this sample may be carry-over from other donors' samples. This sequence joins TRBV27 and TRBJ1-2; no clear D. The sample consisted of blood. In DNA form, the CDR3 reads TGTGCCAGCAGTTCTTACCCCCATCGAGATGGCTTCACCTTC. Its protein product is CASSSYPHRDGFTF.